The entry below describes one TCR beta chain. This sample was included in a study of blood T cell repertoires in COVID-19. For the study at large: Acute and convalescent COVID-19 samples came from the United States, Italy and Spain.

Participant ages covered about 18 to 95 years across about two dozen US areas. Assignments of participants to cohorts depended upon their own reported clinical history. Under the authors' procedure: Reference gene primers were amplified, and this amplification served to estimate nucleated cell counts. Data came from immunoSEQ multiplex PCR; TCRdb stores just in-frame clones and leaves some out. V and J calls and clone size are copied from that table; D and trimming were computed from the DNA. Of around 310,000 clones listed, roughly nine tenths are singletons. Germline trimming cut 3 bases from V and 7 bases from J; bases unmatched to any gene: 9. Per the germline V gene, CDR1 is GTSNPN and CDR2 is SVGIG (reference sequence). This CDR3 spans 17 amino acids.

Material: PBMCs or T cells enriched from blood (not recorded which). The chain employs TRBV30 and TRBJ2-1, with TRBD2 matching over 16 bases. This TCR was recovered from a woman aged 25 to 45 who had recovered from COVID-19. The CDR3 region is CAWSGTSGRALKNEQFF. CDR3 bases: TGTGCCTGGAGCGGGACTAGCGGGAGGGCCTTAAAGAATGAGCAGTTCTTC.